This TCR beta chain was sequenced during a study of human T cells and chemical hapten exposure. Background on the study: Across the whole study, which lasted about 5.5 months, patients were given diphenylcyclopropenone on the scalp once a week. Patients having alopecia areata, totalis or universalis were mostly female.

With 0 bases clipped from V and 4 bases from J, the junction kept 3 bases outside the gene matches. The V gene's germline CDR1 is MNHEY and CDR2 SMNVEV (reference sequence). CDR3 length equals 16 residues. Study observations and caveats: TCRs above 1 in 1000 frequency did not change with DPC sensitization.

This clonotype occurred many times. Its target is not known. For the library, individual cDNA molecules each received unique molecular identifiers. TCRdb called the RACE reads again in MiXCR, with one record for every CDR3 protein. The sample has about 110,000 distinct CDR3 sequences, 9% to 9.5% seen once. Time point meaning: patch test 2, 6 weeks after DPC sensitization. Treatment denoted: therapeutic diphenylcyclopropenone sensitization with weekly scalp DPC. The clonotype was recovered from a woman between 40 and 50 years old with alopecia areata. Some clones in this sample may be carry-over from other donors' samples. Material: whole blood, obtained in connection with sensitization to the hapten diphenylcyclopropenone (DPC). The chain couples TRBV27 to TRBJ1-5; 10 bases fit TRBD1. The CDR3 DNA is TGTGCCAGCAGTTTATCCGGGACAGGGGCAAATCAGCCCCAGCATTTT. This gives the protein CASSLSGTGANQPQHF.